The rows below give T cell receptor beta chains drawn from one sample of a study of T cell responses to AZD1222 COVID-19 vaccine. Data came from immunoSEQ multiplex PCR; TCRdb stores just in-frame clones and leaves some out. The sample lists about 34,000 clones, approximately 80% seen once, with roughly 4.5% in the top ten. This sample comprised peripheral blood, obtained 28 days after the second AZD1222 dose. These receptors originate from an adult who received the AZD1222 COVID-19 vaccine. Both conserved end residues are part of each CDR3. A D gene is named only where the DNA matches it firmly. Clone sizes are given selectively: once, few, many, or a class where the clone is expanded.

>14|TRBV3-1/TRBV3-2|-|-|TRBJ1-5
CASSYGQWGQPQHF
TGTGCCAGCAGTTATGGACAGTGGGGTCAGCCCCAGCATTTT
>14|TRBV5-1|-|-|TRBJ2-1
CASSFGPTGNEQFF
TGCGCCAGCAGCTTCGGGCCTACAGGCAATGAGCAGTTCTTC
>15|TRBV6-5|-|-|TRBJ1-3
CASSYSPSLKNTIYF
TGTGCCAGCAGTTACTCCCCCAGTTTGAAGAACACCATATATTTT
>12|TRBV18|-|-|TRBJ1-1
CASSPEQGEAFF
TGTGCCAGCTCACCCGAACAGGGCGAAGCTTTCTTT
>16|TRBV7-6|-|TRBD1|TRBJ2-3
CASSRSGQGVTDTQYF
TGTGCCAGCAGCCGTAGTGGCCAGGGGGTTACAGATACGCAGTATTTT
>16|TRBV14|-|-|TRBJ2-1
CASSPWAGTSYNEQFF
TGTGCCAGCAGCCCCTGGGCAGGGACTTCCTACAATGAGCAGTTCTTC
>15|TRBV24-1|-|-|TRBJ1-4
CATRWGRYVREKLFF
TGTGCCACCAGATGGGGCAGGTACGTTCGGGAAAAACTGTTTTTT
>13|TRBV11-2|medium-sized|-|TRBJ2-2
CASSLSDFGELFF
TGTGCCAGCAGCTTATCTGACTTCGGGGAGCTGTTTTTT
>14|TRBV28|few|-|TRBJ1-2
CASSLPGSNYGYTF
TGTGCCAGCAGTTTACCAGGATCTAACTATGGCTACACCTTC
>14|TRBV7-9|-|TRBD1|TRBJ1-1
CASSSTGGRTEAFF
TGTGCCAGCAGCTCGACAGGGGGAAGGACTGAAGCTTTCTTT
>13|TRBV25-1|few|-|TRBJ1-1
CASTRGGYTEAFF
TGTGCCAGCACCCGGGGAGGGTACACTGAAGCTTTCTTT
>13|TRBV5-1|-|-|TRBJ2-1
CASSSHRESEQFF
TGCGCCAGCAGTTCTCACAGGGAATCTGAGCAGTTCTTC
>16|TRBV7-9|once|-|TRBJ2-1
CASSLVRTISYNEQFF
TGTGCCAGCAGCTTAGTCCGGACTATCAGCTACAATGAGCAGTTCTTC
>14|TRBV6-5|few|-|TRBJ1-6
CASRNGVYNSPLHF
TGTGCCAGCAGGAACGGGGTTTATAATTCACCCCTCCACTTT
>16|TRBV19|-|TRBD1|TRBJ1-1
CASSPHDRADQTEAFF
TGTGCCAGTAGTCCGCATGACAGGGCCGACCAGACTGAAGCTTTCTTT
>13|TRBV6-6|-|TRBD1|TRBJ1-2
CASSRDRGDGYTF
TGTGCCAGCAGTAGGGACAGGGGGGATGGCTACACCTTC
>14|TRBV18|-|TRBD1|TRBJ1-1
CASSHTGGETEAFF
TGTGCCAGCTCACACACAGGGGGCGAAACTGAAGCTTTCTTT
>13|TRBV6-5|few|-|TRBJ1-2
CASSPGRDYGYTF
TGTGCCAGCAGTCCGGGACGGGACTATGGCTACACCTTC
>14|TRBV18|-|-|TRBJ2-3
CASSPVGTPDTQYF
TGTGCCAGCTCACCGGTAGGAACCCCAGATACGCAGTATTTT
>17|TRBV4-2|once|TRBD1|TRBJ1-3
CASSRDATGGSGNTIYF
TGTGCCAGCAGCCGGGACGCAACAGGGGGCTCTGGAAACACCATATATTTT
>15|TRBV5-1|-|-|TRBJ1-6
CASSPRTDYNSPLHF
TGCGCCAGCAGCCCCCGGACAGACTATAATTCACCCCTCCACTTT
>18|TRBV10-3|-|TRBD2|TRBJ2-2
CAIRSTPGTSGGTGELFF
TGTGCCATCAGATCAACACCCGGGACTAGCGGGGGTACCGGGGAGCTGTTTTTT
>17|TRBV12-5|few|TRBD2|TRBJ2-3
CASGARLAAKDTDTQYF
TGTGCTAGTGGTGCCCGACTAGCGGCAAAAGACACAGATACGCAGTATTTT
>13|TRBV20-1|-|TRBD1|TRBJ1-2
CSASMGQGHGYTF
TGCAGTGCTAGTATGGGACAGGGCCATGGCTACACCTTC
>15|TRBV5-1|-|TRBD1|TRBJ2-7
CASSVTGGASYEQYF
TGCGCCAGCAGCGTCACAGGGGGCGCCTCCTACGAGCAGTACTTC
>15|TRBV30|-|TRBD2|TRBJ2-1
CAWSVRGGPNNEQFF
TGTGCCTGGAGTGTAAGGGGAGGGCCAAACAATGAGCAGTTCTTC
>15|TRBV6-5|-|TRBD1|TRBJ2-6
CASRTGGSGANVLTF
TGTGCCAGCAGGACAGGGGGATCTGGGGCCAACGTCCTGACTTTC
>15|TRBV21-1|-|-|TRBJ2-2
CASRRLDYSTGELFF
TGTGCCAGCAGACGACTAGACTATAGCACCGGGGAGCTGTTTTTT
>15|TRBV19|-|-|TRBJ1-2
CASSIRAEGGNGYTF
TGTGCCAGTAGTATACGGGCCGAAGGAGGGAATGGCTACACCTTC
>15|TRBV27|-|TRBD1|TRBJ2-2
CASSYAGGAGGELFF
TGTGCCAGCAGCTACGCAGGGGGCGCCGGCGGGGAGCTGTTTTTT
>16|TRBV10-2|-|TRBD1|TRBJ1-2
CASISTGYPSNYGYTF
TGCGCCAGCATCTCGACAGGGTATCCATCTAACTATGGCTACACCTTC
>12|TRBV7-9|-|-|TRBJ1-4
CASRRENEKLFF
TGTGCCAGCAGACGAGAAAATGAAAAACTGTTTTTT
>12|TRBV11-2|-|-|TRBJ2-7
CASSLRVYEQYF
TGTGCCAGCAGCCTAAGGGTCTACGAGCAGTACTTC
>13|TRBV6-4|few|TRBD1|TRBJ1-2
CASRGNRGDGYTF
TGTGCCAGCAGGGGAAACAGGGGAGATGGCTACACCTTC
>16|TRBV5-5|few|TRBD1|TRBJ2-2
CASSGRDSPSTGELFF
TGTGCCAGCAGCGGCCGGGACAGCCCTAGCACCGGGGAGCTGTTTTTT
>14|TRBV10-1|-|-|TRBJ1-3
CASSAPGEGNTIYF
TGCGCCAGCAGTGCCCCGGGGGAAGGAAACACCATATATTTT
>13|TRBV6-5|-|-|TRBJ1-1
CASRPGHPKKAFF
TGTGCCAGCAGACCGGGACACCCGAAGAAAGCTTTCTTT
>16|TRBV7-6|-|-|TRBJ1-2
CASSLATRKGYSGYTF
TGTGCCAGCAGCTTAGCCACCCGAAAGGGGTACAGTGGCTACACCTTC
>12|TRBV3-1/TRBV3-2|-|-|TRBJ1-1
CASSQDGRRAFF
TGTGCCAGCAGCCAAGATGGGAGGCGCGCTTTCTTT
>16|TRBV4-2|-|TRBD2|TRBJ2-2
CASSQSSGGATGELFF
TGTGCCAGCAGCCAATCTAGCGGGGGGGCCACCGGGGAGCTGTTTTTT
>15|TRBV6-5|-|TRBD1|TRBJ1-4
CASSPGTGGSEKLFF
TGTGCCAGCAGCCCAGGGACAGGAGGGAGTGAAAAACTGTTTTTT
>15|TRBV30|-|-|TRBJ1-5
CAWSGTPNRNQPQHF
TGTGCCTGGAGTGGGACCCCAAATCGAAATCAGCCCCAGCATTTT
>15|TRBV7-9|-|-|TRBJ2-4
CASSQPGGGRYIQYF
TGTGCCAGCAGCCAACCCGGAGGGGGCAGATACATTCAGTACTTC
>12|TRBV4-3|medium-sized|-|TRBJ1-1
CASSPGGGEAFF
TGCGCCAGCAGCCCCGGCGGAGGTGAAGCTTTCTTT
>13|TRBV24-1|-|-|TRBJ2-5
CATSDSYQETQYF
TGTGCCACCAGTGACTCGTACCAAGAGACCCAGTACTTC
>15|TRBV11-3|-|-|TRBJ2-3
CASSSELAGTDTQYF
TGTGCCAGCAGCTCTGAACTAGCTGGCACAGATACGCAGTATTTT
>16|TRBV19|few|TRBD1|TRBJ1-5
CASSYDSGGVNQPQHF
TGTGCCAGTAGTTATGACTCAGGGGGCGTCAATCAGCCCCAGCATTTT
>18|TRBV3-1/TRBV3-2|once|TRBD2|TRBJ2-3
CASSQDRLAGGHTDTQYF
TGTGCCAGCAGCCAAGATAGACTAGCGGGGGGACACACAGATACGCAGTATTTT
>17|TRBV25-1|-|-|TRBJ2-1
CASSASRTLSSYNEQFF
TGTGCCAGCAGTGCGTCCAGGACCCTAAGCTCCTACAATGAGCAGTTCTTC
>14|TRBV18|once|-|TRBJ1-2
CASSPSQRNYGYTF
TGTGCCAGCTCACCTTCCCAGCGGAACTATGGCTACACCTTC
>13|TRBV27|-|-|TRBJ1-2
CASSFSGNYGYTF
TGTGCCAGCAGTTTTTCAGGCAACTATGGCTACACCTTC
>16|TRBV18|-|TRBD1|TRBJ2-1
CASSPPGTGSYNEQFF
TGTGCCAGCTCACCACCAGGGACAGGATCCTACAATGAGCAGTTCTTC
>13|TRBV29-1|-|-|TRBJ2-4
CSKADSTDGIQYF
TGCAGCAAAGCGGACTCGACGGACGGCATTCAGTACTTC
>13|TRBV2|-|-|TRBJ1-1
CATHLGENTEAFF
TGTGCCACCCACTTAGGGGAGAACACTGAAGCTTTCTTT
>14|TRBV19|-|TRBD1|TRBJ2-1
CASTMDRQYNEQFF
TGTGCCAGTACCATGGACAGGCAATACAATGAGCAGTTCTTC